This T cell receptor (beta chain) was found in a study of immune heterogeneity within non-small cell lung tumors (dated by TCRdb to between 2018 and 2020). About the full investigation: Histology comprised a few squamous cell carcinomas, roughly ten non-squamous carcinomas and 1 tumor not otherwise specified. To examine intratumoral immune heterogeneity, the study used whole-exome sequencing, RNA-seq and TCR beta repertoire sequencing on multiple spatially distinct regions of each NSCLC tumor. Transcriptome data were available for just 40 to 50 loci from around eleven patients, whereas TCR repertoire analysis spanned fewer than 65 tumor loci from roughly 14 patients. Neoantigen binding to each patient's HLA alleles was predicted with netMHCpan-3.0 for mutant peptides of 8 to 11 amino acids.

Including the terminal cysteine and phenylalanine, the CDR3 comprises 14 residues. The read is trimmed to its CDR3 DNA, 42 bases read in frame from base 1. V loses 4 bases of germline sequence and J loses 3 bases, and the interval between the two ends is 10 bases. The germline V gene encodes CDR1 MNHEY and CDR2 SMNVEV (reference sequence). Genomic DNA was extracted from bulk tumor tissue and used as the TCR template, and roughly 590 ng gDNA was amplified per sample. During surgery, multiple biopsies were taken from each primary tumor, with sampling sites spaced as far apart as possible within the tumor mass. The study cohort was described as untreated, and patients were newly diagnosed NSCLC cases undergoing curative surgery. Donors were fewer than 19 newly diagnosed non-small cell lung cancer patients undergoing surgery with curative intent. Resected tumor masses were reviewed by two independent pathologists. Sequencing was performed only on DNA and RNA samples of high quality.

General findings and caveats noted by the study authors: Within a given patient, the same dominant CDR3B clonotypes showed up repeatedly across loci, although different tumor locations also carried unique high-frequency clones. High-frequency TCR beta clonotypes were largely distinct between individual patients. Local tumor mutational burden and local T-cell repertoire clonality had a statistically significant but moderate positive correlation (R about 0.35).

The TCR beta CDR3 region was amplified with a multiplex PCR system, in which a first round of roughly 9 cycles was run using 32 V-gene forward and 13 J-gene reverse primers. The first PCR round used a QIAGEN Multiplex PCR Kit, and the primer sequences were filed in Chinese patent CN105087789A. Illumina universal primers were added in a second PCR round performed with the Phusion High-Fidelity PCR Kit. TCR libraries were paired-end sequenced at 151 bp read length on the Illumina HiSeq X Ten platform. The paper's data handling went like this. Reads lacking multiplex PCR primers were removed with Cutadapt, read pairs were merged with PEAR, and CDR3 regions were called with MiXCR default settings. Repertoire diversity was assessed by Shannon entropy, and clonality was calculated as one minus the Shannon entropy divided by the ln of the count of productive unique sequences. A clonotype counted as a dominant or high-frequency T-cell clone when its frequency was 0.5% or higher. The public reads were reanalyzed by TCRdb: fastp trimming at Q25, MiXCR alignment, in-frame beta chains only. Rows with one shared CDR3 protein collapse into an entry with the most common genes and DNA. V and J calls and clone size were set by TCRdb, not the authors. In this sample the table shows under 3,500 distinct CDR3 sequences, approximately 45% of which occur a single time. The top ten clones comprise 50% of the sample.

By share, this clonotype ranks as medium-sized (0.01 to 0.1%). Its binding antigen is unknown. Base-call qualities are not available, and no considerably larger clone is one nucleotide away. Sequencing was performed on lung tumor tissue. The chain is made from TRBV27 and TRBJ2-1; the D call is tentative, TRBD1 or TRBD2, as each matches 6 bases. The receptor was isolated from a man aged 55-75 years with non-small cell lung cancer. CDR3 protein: CASSWGAYYNEQFF. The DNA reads TGTGCCAGCAGTTGGGGGGCGTACTACAATGAGCAGTTCTTC.